Listed below are T cell receptor beta chains from one sample, sequenced in a study of blood T cell repertoires in COVID-19. Profiled with immunoSEQ multiplex PCR; TCRdb holds only in-frame clones, not every one. The profile shows some 320,000 clones, 90% of them singletons. Sequences were obtained from PBMCs or T cells enriched from blood (not recorded which). The source of these receptors is a man aged 60 to 75 who had recovered from COVID-19. CDR3s include the opening cysteine and the closing phenylalanine or tryptophan. A D gene is named only where the DNA matches it firmly. Clone size is given for some rows only: seen once, a few or many times, or a class if the clone is expanded.

size: few; length: 14; J: TRBJ1-2; V: TRBV4-3; D: TRBD1; CDR3: CASRGTGGGYGYTF; DNA: TGCGCCAGCAGGGGGACAGGGGGTGGCTATGGCTACACCTTC
size: -; length: 15; J: TRBJ2-5; V: TRBV7-7; D: TRBD2; CDR3: CASSLGGTSVETQYF; DNA: TGTGCTAGCAGCTTAGGAGGGACTAGTGTAGAGACCCAGTACTTC
size: -; length: 13; J: TRBJ1-1; V: TRBV27; D: -; CDR3: CASKDRTNTEAFF; DNA: TGTGCCAGCAAAGACAGGACGAACACTGAAGCTTTCTTT
size: once; length: 17; J: TRBJ2-2; V: TRBV10-1; D: TRBD2; CDR3: CASSPLRLAGVSGELFF; DNA: TGCGCCAGCAGTCCACTTCGGCTAGCGGGAGTCTCGGGGGAGCTGTTTTTT
size: -; length: 14; J: TRBJ1-2; V: TRBV5-1; D: TRBD1; CDR3: CASSTGTGGYGYTF; DNA: TGCGCCAGCAGCACCGGGACAGGGGGGTATGGCTACACCTTC
size: -; length: 13; J: TRBJ2-3; V: TRBV12-3/TRBV12-4; D: TRBD1; CDR3: CASSDRGTDTQYF; DNA: TGTGCCAGCAGTGACAGGGGCACAGATACGCAGTATTTT
size: -; length: 15; J: TRBJ1-5; V: TRBV6-5; D: -; CDR3: CASRTGGSSNQPQHF; DNA: TGTGCCAGCAGGACGGGTGGGAGTAGCAATCAGCCCCAGCATTTT
size: -; length: 16; J: TRBJ1-3; V: TRBV3-1/TRBV3-2; D: -; CDR3: CASSPQAGSSGNTIYF; DNA: TGTGCCAGCAGCCCCCAGGCGGGGAGCTCTGGAAACACCATATATTTT
size: -; length: 13; J: TRBJ2-1; V: TRBV9; D: -; CDR3: CASSPRQYNEQFF; DNA: TGTGCCAGCAGCCCCCGTCAGTACAATGAGCAGTTCTTC
size: -; length: 15; J: TRBJ2-7; V: TRBV28; D: TRBD2; CDR3: CASSFTSGRTYEQYF; DNA: TGTGCCAGCAGTTTTACTAGCGGGAGGACCTACGAGCAGTACTTC
size: -; length: 15; J: TRBJ2-3; V: TRBV7-9; D: TRBD2; CDR3: CASSLSSGRKDTQYF; DNA: TGTGCCAGCAGCTTAAGTAGCGGGAGGAAGGATACGCAGTATTTT
size: -; length: 15; J: TRBJ2-1; V: TRBV4-3; D: TRBD1; CDR3: CASSQEGTAYNEQFF; DNA: TGCGCCAGCAGCCAAGAAGGGACAGCGTACAATGAGCAGTTCTTC
size: many; length: 13; J: TRBJ2-7; V: TRBV20-1; D: TRBD2; CDR3: CSASSGGIYEQYF; DNA: TGCAGTGCTAGTAGCGGGGGGATCTACGAGCAGTACTTC
size: -; length: 16; J: TRBJ2-7; V: TRBV3-1/TRBV3-2; D: -; CDR3: CASSQDPGFSSYEQYF; DNA: TGTGCCAGCAGCCAAGACCCGGGTTTTAGCTCCTACGAGCAGTACTTC
size: -; length: 13; J: TRBJ2-5; V: TRBV5-1; D: TRBD1; CDR3: CASSSGQQETQYF; DNA: TGCGCCAGCAGCTCGGGACAGCAAGAGACCCAGTACTTC
size: -; length: 13; J: TRBJ2-5; V: TRBV18; D: -; CDR3: CASLAGFQETQYF; DNA: TGTGCCAGCTTGGCGGGTTTTCAAGAGACCCAGTACTTC
size: -; length: 13; J: TRBJ1-1; V: TRBV7-9; D: TRBD1; CDR3: CASSRQGGTEAFF; DNA: TGTGCCAGCAGTCGTCAGGGGGGCACTGAAGCTTTCTTT
size: -; length: 13; J: TRBJ2-7; V: TRBV18; D: -; CDR3: CASSPGSNYEQYF; DNA: TGTGCCAGCTCACCGGGGAGCAACTACGAGCAGTACTTC
size: -; length: 18; J: TRBJ2-2; V: TRBV6-2/TRBV6-3; D: -; CDR3: CASSYQGTNVIDTGELFF; DNA: TGTGCCAGCAGTTACCAGGGGACTAACGTGATAGACACCGGGGAGCTGTTTTTT
size: -; length: 15; J: TRBJ2-2; V: TRBV5-1; D: TRBD1; CDR3: CASSLVTGDTGELFF; DNA: TGCGCCAGCAGCTTGGTTACAGGGGACACCGGGGAGCTGTTTTTT